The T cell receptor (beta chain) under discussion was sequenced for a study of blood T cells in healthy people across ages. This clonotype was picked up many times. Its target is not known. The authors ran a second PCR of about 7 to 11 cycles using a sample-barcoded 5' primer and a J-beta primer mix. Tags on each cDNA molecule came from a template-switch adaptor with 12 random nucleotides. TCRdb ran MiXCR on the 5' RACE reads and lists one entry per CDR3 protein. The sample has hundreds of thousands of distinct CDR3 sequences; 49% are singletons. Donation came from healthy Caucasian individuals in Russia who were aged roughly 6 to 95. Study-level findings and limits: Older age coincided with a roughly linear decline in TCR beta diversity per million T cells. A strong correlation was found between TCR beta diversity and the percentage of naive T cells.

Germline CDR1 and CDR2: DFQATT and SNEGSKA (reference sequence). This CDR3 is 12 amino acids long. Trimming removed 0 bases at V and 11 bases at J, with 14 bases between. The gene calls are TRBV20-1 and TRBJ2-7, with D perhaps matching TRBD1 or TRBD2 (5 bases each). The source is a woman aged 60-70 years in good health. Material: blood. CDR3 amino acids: CSARELGPREYF. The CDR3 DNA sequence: TGCAGTGCTAGAGAATTGGGACCTCGGGAGTACTTC.